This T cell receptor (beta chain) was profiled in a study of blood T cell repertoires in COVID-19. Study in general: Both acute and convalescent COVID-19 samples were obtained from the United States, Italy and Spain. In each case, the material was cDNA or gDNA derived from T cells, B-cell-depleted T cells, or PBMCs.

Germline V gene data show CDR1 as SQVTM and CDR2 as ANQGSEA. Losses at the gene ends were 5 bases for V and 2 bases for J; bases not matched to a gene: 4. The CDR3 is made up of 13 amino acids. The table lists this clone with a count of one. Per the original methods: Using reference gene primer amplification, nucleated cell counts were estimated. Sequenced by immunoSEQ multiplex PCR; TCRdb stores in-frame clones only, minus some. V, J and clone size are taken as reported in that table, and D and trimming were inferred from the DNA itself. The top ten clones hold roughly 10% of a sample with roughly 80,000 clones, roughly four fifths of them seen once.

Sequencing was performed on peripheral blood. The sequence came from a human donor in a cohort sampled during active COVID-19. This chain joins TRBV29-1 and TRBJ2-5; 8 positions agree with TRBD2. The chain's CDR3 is CSVIRGGQETQYF. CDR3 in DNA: TGCAGCGTTATCCGGGGGGGGCAAGAGACCCAGTACTTC. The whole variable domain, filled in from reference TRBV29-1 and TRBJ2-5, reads SAVISQKPSRDICQRGTSLTIQCQVDSQVTMMFWYRQQPGQSLTLIATANQGSEATYESGFVIDKFPISRPNLTFSTLTVSNMSPEDSSIYLCSVIRGGQETQYFGPGTRLLVL.